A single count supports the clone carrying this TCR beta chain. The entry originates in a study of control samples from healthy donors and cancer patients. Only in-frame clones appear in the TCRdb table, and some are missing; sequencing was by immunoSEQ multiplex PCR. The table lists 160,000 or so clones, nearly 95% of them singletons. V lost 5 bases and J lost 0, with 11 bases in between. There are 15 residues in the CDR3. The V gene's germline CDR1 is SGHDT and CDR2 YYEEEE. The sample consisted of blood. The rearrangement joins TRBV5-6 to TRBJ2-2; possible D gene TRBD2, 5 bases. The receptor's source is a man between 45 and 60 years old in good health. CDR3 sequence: CASSRPGTNTGELFF. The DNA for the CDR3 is TGTGCCAGCAGTCGACCGGGGACGAACACCGGGGAGCTGTTTTTT.